This T cell receptor (beta chain) was sequenced during a study of shared clonotypes between healthy human individuals. CD45RO-negative, CCR7-positively selected cells formed the naive CD8 fraction, excluding terminally differentiated effector memory CD45RA+ cells. Method: immunoSEQ multiplex PCR; TCRdb's copy keeps in-frame clones and lacks some. The top ten clones hold under 30% of a sample with some 740,000 clones, about 91% of them seen once. V dropped 0 bases and J dropped 7 bases, with 16 bases sitting between them. The CDR3 extends over 15 amino acids. In germline, CDR1 is MNHEY, CDR2 SVGAGI. This rearrangement joins TRBV6-5 to TRBJ2-7, with a weak D call TRBD2 (6 bases). The source is a man aged 25-40 years in good health. The sample taken for sequencing was naive CD8+ T cells sorted from blood. The CDR3 loop reads CASSYSSGGSGEQYF. In DNA form, the CDR3 reads TGTGCCAGCAGTTACTCGAGTGGAGGGTCGGGAGAGCAGTACTTC.